This T cell receptor beta chain was captured by sequencing in a study of regulatory T cells in long-lasting Graves disease. Investigators prepared the TCR beta libraries by applying iRepertoire HTBI primers and Arm-PCR of CDR3 regions. TCRdb called the multiplex PCR reads again in MiXCR, with one record for every CDR3 protein. The sample records 400,000 to 450,000 distinct CDR3 sequences, about a sixth being singletons. The CDR3 contains 16 residues. Trimming shortened V by 4 bases and J by 0 bases, and 15 bases separated the two germline ends. The germline gives CDR1 SQVTM, CDR2 ANQGSEA. Noted time point: newly diagnosed GD, antithyroid drugs for less than 3 months. There was RNA extracted from PBMCs, and the TCR library was made from it. These sequences were also reported in another study, on T cells in Graves' hyperthyroidism and ophthalmopathy.

The gene calls are TRBV29-1 and TRBJ2-2; weak D call: TRBD1 (5 bases). The clonotype comes from a woman aged 25 to 45 with Graves disease. The sample consisted of peripheral blood mononuclear cells (PBMCs), taken at new diagnosis, from a patient treated with antithyroid drugs. CDR3 region: CSVGKGSGTNTGELFF. Here the CDR3 DNA reads TGCAGCGTTGGGAAGGGGTCAGGAACGAACACCGGGGAGCTGTTTTTT.